These T cell receptor beta chains were read from a single sample in a study of blood T cell repertoires in COVID-19. The table came from immunoSEQ multiplex PCR; TCRdb's copy has only in-frame clones and leaves some out. The table lists around 46,000 clones, around 87% of them singletons. Material: peripheral blood. The receptors were gathered from a human donor in a cohort sampled during active COVID-19. Each CDR3 is given with its conserved first and last residue. A D gene is named only where the DNA matches it firmly. Clone sizes are given selectively: once, few, many, or a class where the clone is expanded.

j_call | cdr3_length | d_call | v_call | clone_size | cdr3_aa | cdr3_nt
TRBJ2-7 | 17 | - | TRBV5-1 | - | CASSWGQVSGTSKEQYF | TGCGCCAGCAGCTGGGGCCAGGTCTCCGGGACTTCGAAAGAGCAGTACTTC
TRBJ2-1 | 16 | - | TRBV6-1 | few | CASSERGGGTYNEQFF | TGTGCCAGCAGTGAGAGAGGTGGGGGGACCTACAATGAGCAGTTCTTC
TRBJ2-7 | 14 | TRBD1 | TRBV9 | - | CASSVAGTGIEQYF | TGTGCCAGCAGCGTAGCGGGGACAGGGATCGAGCAGTACTTC
TRBJ1-2 | 13 | - | TRBV5-1 | - | CASSLDRAPAFHF | TGCGCCAGCAGCTTGGATCGCGCTCCTGCTTTCCACTTC
TRBJ2-5 | 15 | TRBD2 | TRBV7-2 | - | CASRRTSGHQETQYF | TGTGCCAGCAGAAGGACTAGCGGCCACCAAGAGACCCAGTACTTC
TRBJ1-5 | 13 | - | TRBV15 | - | CATSRDGGQPQHF | TGTGCCACCAGCAGAGACGGGGGTCAGCCCCAGCATTTT
TRBJ2-5 | 16 | TRBD2 | TRBV2 | - | CASFTSGGPRGETQYF | TGTGCCAGCTTTACTAGCGGGGGGCCCAGGGGGGAGACCCAGTACTTC
TRBJ1-6 | 14 | - | TRBV6-5 | - | CASGEDIYNSPLHF | TGTGCCAGCGGGGAGGATATCTATAATTCACCCCTCCACTTT
TRBJ2-3 | 12 | - | TRBV7-9 | - | CASSLVGGAQYF | TGTGCCAGCAGCTTAGTGGGTGGAGCGCAGTATTTT
TRBJ2-1 | 13 | - | TRBV7-3 | - | CASSPGRNGEQFF | TGTGCCAGCAGCCCTGGGCGAAATGGTGAGCAGTTCTTC
TRBJ2-7 | 18 | - | TRBV11-2 | - | CASSLEGLGRLYRYEQYF | TGTGCCAGCAGCTTAGAAGGTTTGGGCAGGTTGTACAGGTACGAGCAGTACTTC
TRBJ2-2 | 13 | TRBD1 | TRBV10-2 | once | CASRLTGVGELFF | TGCGCCAGCAGACTGACAGGGGTCGGGGAGCTGTTTTTT
TRBJ1-6 | 14 | TRBD1 | TRBV15 | - | CATSRTGEHSPLHF | TGTGCCACCAGCAGGACAGGGGAGCATTCACCCCTCCACTTT
TRBJ1-5 | 14 | TRBD1 | TRBV18 | few | CASSAGQYNQPQHF | TGTGCCAGCTCAGCGGGACAGTACAATCAGCCCCAGCATTTT
TRBJ2-7 | 14 | TRBD1 | TRBV10-1 | - | CASSSGQGAREQYF | TGCGCCAGCAGCTCGGGACAGGGGGCCAGAGAGCAGTACTTC
TRBJ2-3 | 12 | - | TRBV11-2 | - | CASSLEAHTQYF | TGTGCCAGCAGCTTAGAGGCCCATACGCAGTATTTT
TRBJ2-3 | 15 | TRBD2 | TRBV6-4 | - | CASSQSGGNTDTQYF | TGTGCCAGCAGTCAGAGCGGGGGGAACACAGATACGCAGTATTTT
TRBJ2-2 | 15 | TRBD1 | TRBV11-2 | - | CASSRTGTNTGELFF | TGTGCCAGCAGCAGGACAGGAACGAACACCGGGGAGCTGTTTTTT
TRBJ1-2 | 11 | TRBD1 | TRBV2 | - | CASRQGDGYTF | TGTGCCAGCAGGCAGGGGGATGGCTACACCTTC
TRBJ1-2 | 14 | - | TRBV6-2/TRBV6-3 | - | CASSYLEGDYGYTF | TGTGCCAGCAGTTACCTAGAAGGGGACTATGGCTACACCTTC
TRBJ1-5 | 13 | - | TRBV29-1 | - | CSVGGGSNQPQHF | TGCAGCGTTGGGGGAGGAAGCAATCAGCCCCAGCATTTT
TRBJ2-7 | 11 | - | TRBV19 | - | CASSSTGEQYF | TGTGCCAGTAGTAGCACGGGGGAGCAGTACTTC
TRBJ1-2 | 11 | - | TRBV7-9 | - | CASSVQAVNTF | TGTGCCAGCAGTGTACAGGCGGTCAACACCTTC
TRBJ2-5 | 16 | - | TRBV5-1 | - | CASSLDLSAVQETQYF | TGCGCCAGCAGCTTGGATCTTTCGGCGGTCCAAGAGACCCAGTACTTC
TRBJ1-5 | 15 | - | TRBV27 | - | CASRPMSLSNQPQHF | TGTGCCAGCAGACCTATGTCCCTAAGCAATCAGCCCCAGCATTTT
TRBJ2-7 | 15 | TRBD1 | TRBV7-2 | - | CASSLRDRAVYEQYF | TGTGCCAGCAGTTTAAGGGACAGGGCCGTCTACGAGCAGTACTTC
TRBJ1-1 | 13 | - | TRBV6-5 | - | CASSYSTGSEAFF | TGTGCCAGCAGTTACTCAACCGGTTCTGAAGCTTTCTTT
TRBJ1-2 | 14 | - | TRBV6-5 | - | CASRLDSTDYGYTF | TGTGCCAGCAGGCTCGACAGCACGGACTATGGCTACACCTTC
TRBJ2-4 | 14 | TRBD2 | TRBV7-9 | - | CASSTRGGSHIQYF | TGTGCCAGCAGCACCCGGGGGGGGTCGCACATTCAGTACTTC
TRBJ2-7 | 15 | TRBD2 | TRBV9 | once | CASSPTIAGSYEQYF | TGTGCCAGCAGCCCGACGATAGCGGGAAGCTACGAGCAGTACTTC
TRBJ1-3 | 17 | - | TRBV5-4 | - | CASSISGLRNSGNTIYF | TGTGCCAGCAGCATATCGGGACTGCGGAACTCTGGAAACACCATATATTTT
TRBJ1-5 | 15 | - | TRBV28 | - | CASSLLRYSNQPQHF | TGTGCCAGCAGTTTACTCAGGTATAGCAATCAGCCCCAGCATTTT
TRBJ2-7 | 14 | TRBD2 | TRBV28 | - | CASRVLAGEREQYF | TGTGCCAGCAGGGTCTTAGCGGGTGAGAGGGAGCAGTACTTC
TRBJ2-7 | 15 | - | TRBV3-1/TRBV3-2 | - | CASSQVWGAGYEQYF | TGTGCCAGCAGCCAAGTCTGGGGCGCAGGCTACGAGCAGTACTTC
TRBJ2-1 | 14 | - | TRBV29-1 | - | CSASPGRVYNEQFF | TGCAGCGCCTCCCCGGGCAGGGTCTACAATGAGCAGTTCTTC
TRBJ1-1 | 14 | TRBD1 | TRBV11-2 | - | CASSPPRTGAEAFF | TGTGCCAGCAGCCCCCCCCGGACAGGAGCTGAAGCTTTCTTT
TRBJ1-1 | 14 | TRBD1 | TRBV7-3 | - | CASSPTGGGTEAFF | TGTGCCAGCAGCCCGACAGGGGGAGGCACTGAAGCTTTCTTT
TRBJ2-7 | 13 | TRBD1 | TRBV2 | few | CASSRTGGYEQYF | TGTGCCAGCAGTAGGACAGGGGGCTACGAGCAGTACTTC
TRBJ1-6 | 14 | TRBD1 | TRBV28 | - | CASTIPGQGTPLHF | TGTGCCAGCACCATACCGGGACAGGGAACACCCCTCCACTTT
TRBJ2-3 | 16 | TRBD1 | TRBV27 | - | CASSLSRGQGTDTQYF | TGTGCCAGCAGTTTATCGCGGGGACAGGGCACAGATACGCAGTATTTT
TRBJ1-5 | 15 | - | TRBV5-1 | few | CASSLATGSNQPQHF | TGCGCCAGCAGCTTGGCCACGGGAAGCAATCAGCCCCAGCATTTT